These 29 T cell receptor beta chains were sequenced from one sample in a study of early T cells in non-severe SARS-CoV-2 infection. Each CDR3 protein is one row after TCRdb ran MiXCR on the 5' RACE reads. The data contain roughly 62,000 distinct CDR3 sequences, roughly 7.7% of them seen just once; the ten biggest clones take up approximately 3.6%. Sample: whole blood. The source of these receptors is an adult who was a healthcare worker with PCR-confirmed SARS-CoV-2 infection or an uninfected control (not recorded which).

This clonotype turned up a few times. The rearrangement uses TRBV28 and TRBJ1-6; D perhaps matches TRBD1 (5 bases). Germline values: CDR1 MDHEN, CDR2 SYDVKM. CDR3 length: 16 amino acids. The germline V and J ends were trimmed by 3 bases and 7 bases, with 16 bases remaining between them. DNA of the CDR3: TGTGCCAGCAGTTTCCCGGTGGGGCAGGGAAATTCACCCCTCCACTTT. Translated: CASSFPVGQGNSPLHF.

The chain recombines TRBV11-1 with TRBJ1-5; D perhaps matches TRBD1 (6 bases). This CDR3 has 14 residues. Germline V gene data show CDR1 as SGHAT and CDR2 as FQDESV (reference sequence). The V end was cut by 2 bases, the J end by 3 bases, with 8 bases between. The CDR3, as DNA: TGTGCCAGCAGCTTACCAGGGGTCAATCAGCCCCAGCATTTT. Translating gives CASSLPGVNQPQHF.

This clonotype was observed a single time. In DNA form, the CDR3 reads TGTGCCAGCAGCCCCGCCGGCGGGAGGCGCGAGCAGTACTTC. It specifies CASSPAGGRREQYF. The J gene is TRBJ2-7, the V gene TRBV11-1; 8 nucleotides agree with TRBD2. V shed 5 bases, J shed 6 bases, and the junction held 9 bases outside the gene matches. Germline CDR1 and CDR2: SGHAT and FQDESV (reference sequence). This CDR3 has 14 residues. Full variable domain (outside the CDR3, taken from reference TRBV11-1 and TRBJ2-7): EAEVAQSPRYKITEKSQAVAFWCDPISGHATLYWYRQILGQGPELLVQFQDESVVDDSQLPKDRFSAERLKGVDSTLKIQPAELGDSAMYLCASSPAGGRREQYFGPGTRLTVT.

This clonotype was observed a few times. The chain has TRBV10-3 and TRBJ2-1; TRBD2 agrees at 10 bases. This CDR3 is built from 16 residues. The germline V gene encodes CDR1 ENHRY and CDR2 SYGVKD. The J segment lost 2 bases and the V segment lost 5 bases, leaving 6 bases of the junction unmatched. The chain's CDR3 is CAISPQAGGTYNEQFF. Written as DNA, the CDR3 is TGTGCCATCAGTCCCCAAGCGGGAGGGACCTACAATGAGCAGTTCTTC.

This clonotype was recorded at least ten times. The chain carries TRBV9 and TRBJ2-2, with D hard to call. CDR1 is SGDLS and CDR2 is YYNGEE in the germline V gene. There are 13 residues in the CDR3. The V and J ends lost 0 bases and 8 bases respectively, with 8 bases between them. The CDR3, as DNA: TGTGCCAGCAGCGTAGGGGCGGAAGGGGAGCTGTTTTTT. Amino acids: CASSVGAEGELFF.

The CDR3 sequence is CASSLTNTEAFF. CDR3 in DNA: TGTGCCAGCAGCTTGACGAACACTGAAGCTTTCTTT. The rearrangement joins TRBV7-2 to TRBJ1-1; D remains unclear. The CDR3 is 12 amino acids. V lost 3 bases to trimming and J lost 1 base, with 3 bases between them. Germline-derived CDR1 and CDR2 are SGHTA and FQGNSA.

This clonotype has a handful of counts. The chain has TRBV28 and TRBJ2-3; TRBD2 matches at 15 bases. CDR3 length equals 16 residues. Looked up from germline, CDR1 is MDHEN and CDR2 is SYDVKM. The V gene end was trimmed by 4 bases and the J gene end by 6 bases; junction bases not matched to a gene: 5. The CDR3 here is CASSSGLAGGPDTQYF. The CDR3 bases are TGTGCCAGCAGTTCAGGACTAGCGGGAGGGCCGGATACGCAGTATTTT.

This clonotype was counted many times. The V call is TRBV7-2, the J call TRBJ1-1; D is uncertain. Trimming removed 1 base at V and 0 bases at J, with 12 bases between. This CDR3 is 16 amino acids long. Germline values: CDR1 SGHTA, CDR2 FQGNSA. CDR3 nucleotide sequence: TGTGCCAGCAGCTTAGATATACCAGTCCTGAACACTGAAGCTTTCTTT. This translates into CASSLDIPVLNTEAFF. Together with reference TRBV7-2 and TRBJ1-1, the CDR3 gives the full variable domain: GAGVSQSPSNKVTEKGKDVELRCDPISGHTALYWYRQSLGQGLEFLIYFQGNSAPDKSGLPSDRFSAERTGGSVSTLTIQRTQQEDSAVYLCASSLDIPVLNTEAFFGQGTRLTVV.

The chain links TRBV18 to TRBJ2-3; D uncertain. CDR3 length equals 12 residues. Trimming pared 3 bases from V and 4 bases from J, leaving 5 bases between. Germline CDR1 and CDR2: KGHSH and LQKENI. Here the CDR3 reads CASSPTADTQYF. The CDR3 DNA sequence: TGTGCCAGCTCACCCACAGCAGATACGCAGTATTTT.

A few counts support this clonotype. The chain recombines TRBV29-1 with TRBJ2-7; 9 nucleotides align to TRBD2. CDR1 and CDR2 (germline): SQVTM, ANQGSEA. This CDR3 region has 13 residues. The junction had 9 bases not matched to a gene; V was cut back by 5 bases and J by 7 bases. CDR3 region: CSVRASGKSEQYF. The CDR3 bases are TGCAGCGTTCGGGCTAGCGGGAAAAGTGAGCAGTACTTC.

This clonotype was recorded a few times. This sequence joins TRBV5-1 and TRBJ2-7; D unresolved. The CDR3 extends over 12 amino acids. Germline lookup yields CDR1 SGHRS and CDR2 YFSETQ. Trimming took 4 bases from V and 2 from J, leaving 7 bases between them. For the CDR3, the DNA is TGCGCCAGCAGCCCCGCCGCCTACGAGCAGTACTTC. Translating it yields CASSPAAYEQYF.

This clonotype has at least ten counts. CDR3 in amino acids: CASSDSHMGSPLHF. The CDR3 DNA reads as TGTGCCAGCAGTGATTCCCATATGGGTTCACCCCTCCACTTT. This chain connects TRBV25-1 to TRBJ1-6; D remains ambiguous. V was pared by 3 bases and J by 9 bases, with 12 bases between. Per germline, CDR1 MGHDK and CDR2 SYGVNS. The CDR3 consists of 14 residues.

This clonotype was detected ten times or more. The V and J genes are TRBV28 and TRBJ2-7; D is perhaps TRBD1 (6 bases). V lost 11 bases and J 0 bases, leaving 14 bases between the germline ends. The germline V gene encodes CDR1 MDHEN and CDR2 SYDVKM. The CDR3 is 13 residues long. The CDR3 DNA reads TGTGCCGCCCGCGACAGGCTCTCCTACGAGCAGTACTTC. It is translated as CAARDRLSYEQYF.

In its sample, this clonotype was seen many times. The CDR3 spells CSARDPGPQGTGTQYF. The CDR3 DNA sequence: TGCAGTGCTAGAGATCCGGGCCCGCAGGGTACGGGTACGCAGTATTTT. V usage is TRBV20-1 and J usage is TRBJ2-3; TRBD1 might be the D (5 bases). CDR1 and CDR2 from the germline V gene are DFQATT and SNEGSKA (reference sequence). Trimming shortened V by 0 bases and J by 8 bases, and 21 bases separated the two germline ends. The CDR3 sequence is 16 residues long.

This clonotype was recorded a few times. The V call is TRBV9, the J call TRBJ2-2; the match to TRBD2 covers 11 bases. The CDR3 loop spans 16 amino acids. Trimming cost V 0 bases and J 3 bases; bases outside gene matches: 1. Germline-derived CDR1 and CDR2 are SGDLS and YYNGEE. In DNA form, the CDR3 reads TGTGCCAGCAGCGTAGGGACTAGCGGGTACACCGGGGAGCTGTTTTTT. Translated, it gives CASSVGTSGYTGELFF.

This clonotype has more than one count but fewer than ten. V usage is TRBV18 and J usage is TRBJ2-7, with 7 nucleotides matching TRBD2. Germline V gene sequence: CDR1 KGHSH, CDR2 LQKENI. The ends lost 6 bases at V and 3 bases at J; junction bases unmatched: 11. The CDR3 loop spans 15 amino acids. CDR3: CASSRIRDYLYEQYF. CDR3 nucleotide sequence: TGTGCCAGCTCTCGAATCCGGGACTACCTCTACGAGCAGTACTTC. The full variable domain, with the rest looked up from reference TRBV18 and TRBJ2-7, is NAGVMQNPRHLVRRRGQEARLRCSPMKGHSHVYWYRQLPEEGLKFMVYLQKENIIDESGMPKERFSAEFPKEGPSILRIQQVVRGDSAAYFCASSRIRDYLYEQYFGPGTRLTVT.

This clonotype was recorded at least ten times. The V and J genes are TRBV20-1 and TRBJ2-4; D not resolved. Trimming stripped 6 bases from V and 0 bases from J, with 12 bases between. Germline CDR1 and CDR2: DFQATT and SNEGSKA (reference sequence). This CDR3 spans 14 amino acids. CDR3 sequence reads: CSALPGLAKNIQYF. CDR3 in DNA: TGCAGTGCACTACCAGGCCTAGCCAAAAACATTCAGTACTTC.

The J gene is TRBJ2-7, the V gene TRBV24-1; tentative D call: TRBD1 (6 bases). CDR1 and CDR2 (germline): KGHDR, SFDVKD. The CDR3 has 15 amino acids. V dropped 2 bases and J dropped 0 bases, with 10 bases sitting between them. The CDR3 nucleotides are TGTGCCACCAGTGATTCCCGCAGGGGCTCCTACGAGCAGTACTTC. This translates into CATSDSRRGSYEQYF.

Many counts were recorded for this clonotype. This chain uses TRBV20-1 with TRBJ2-7, with 9 bases matching TRBD1. The germline V gene encodes CDR1 DFQATT and CDR2 SNEGSKA (reference sequence). With V trimmed by 0 bases and J by 4 bases, 4 bases remained unmatched. The CDR3 covers 14 residues. The CDR3 nucleotides read TGCAGTGCTAGAGATGGACAGGGGCAGTACGAGCAGTACTTC. This codes for CSARDGQGQYEQYF.

About this clonotype itself: The conserved closing phenylalanine or tryptophan is absent in this CDR3, likely reflecting a read error. Because the CDR3's place on the DNA is in doubt, the DNA is left out and the CDR3 is given as listed by TCRdb. V gene TRBV12-3 or TRBV12-4 combines with J gene TRBJ1-1; TRBD1, the table's D call, lacks a check against the DNA. The CDR3 comprises 9 residues, both ends counted. This CDR3 is CASSRWGPR.

This clonotype occurred many times. The chain employs TRBV5-1 and TRBJ2-7, with 10 nucleotides matching TRBD2. CDR3 length equals 13 residues. Trimming took 5 bases from V and 6 from J; bases not matched to a gene: 5. The V gene's germline CDR1 is SGHRS and CDR2 YFSETQ. CDR3 sequence: CASRSGRASEQYF. For the CDR3, the DNA is TGCGCCAGCAGGAGCGGGAGGGCCAGCGAGCAGTACTTC.

This clonotype was counted at least ten times. The chain carries TRBV20-1 and TRBJ2-4, with D possibly matching TRBD1 (6 bases). This CDR3 is built from 13 residues. The germline V gene encodes CDR1 DFQATT and CDR2 SNEGSKA (reference sequence). Trimming cost V 5 bases and J 4 bases, with 12 bases left between them. The CDR3 protein is CSARGGDKNIQYF. The CDR3 DNA sequence: TGCAGTGCTCGAGGGGGAGATAAAAACATTCAGTACTTC.

This clonotype occurred many times. In DNA form, the CDR3 reads TGTGCCAACAGACTAGCGGGAGGGAATGAGCAGTTCTTC. Amino acid sequence: CANRLAGGNEQFF. The genes are TRBV6-1 and TRBJ2-1; TRBD2 agrees at 14 bases. V lost 10 bases to trimming and J lost 7 bases; unmatched junction nucleotides: 3. CDR1 and CDR2 from the germline V gene are MNHNS and SASEGT. The CDR3 covers 13 residues.

This clonotype was found many times. The V and J genes are TRBV20-1 and TRBJ2-1, with unresolved D. CDR1 and CDR2 (germline): DFQATT, SNEGSKA (reference sequence). The CDR3 is 11 amino acids. Trimming removed 1 base at V and 9 bases at J, with 7 bases between. CDR3 sequence (DNA): TGCAGTGCTAGAGCTAGGACTGAGCAGTTCTTC. Translating it yields CSARARTEQFF.

This clonotype was observed many times. The V call is TRBV20-1, the J call TRBJ1-1; D perhaps matches TRBD1 (5 bases). V lost 0 bases and J lost 5, with 13 bases in between. The CDR3 spans 14 residues. Per the germline V gene, CDR1 is DFQATT and CDR2 is SNEGSKA (reference sequence). In nucleotides, the CDR3 is TGCAGTGCTAGAGATCAGGGCAGAGAAACTGAAGCTTTCTTT. This gives the protein CSARDQGRETEAFF.

The chain employs TRBV5-1 and TRBJ1-1; perhaps TRBD1 as D (6 bases). The CDR3 runs to 16 residues. The germline CDR1 and CDR2 sequences are SGHRS and YFSETQ. V gave up 0 bases and J gave up 0 bases, with 12 bases separating them. CDR3: CASSLGQGNMNTEAFF. The DNA of the CDR3 is TGCGCCAGCAGCTTGGGTCAGGGGAACATGAACACTGAAGCTTTCTTT. Full variable domain (outside the CDR3, taken from reference TRBV5-1 and TRBJ1-1): KAGVTQTPRYLIKTRGQQVTLSCSPISGHRSVSWYQQTPGQGLQFLFEYFSETQRNKGNFPGRFSGRQFSNSRSEMNVSTLELGDSALYLCASSLGQGNMNTEAFFGQGTRLTVV.

The rearrangement joins TRBV28 to TRBJ2-5, with 14 nucleotides matching TRBD2. V lost 3 bases, J lost 0 bases, and 3 bases stayed unmatched. Germline assignment: CDR1 MDHEN and CDR2 SYDVKM. CDR3 length: 17 residues. The CDR3: CASSLWTSGRYQETQYF. Written as DNA, the CDR3 is TGTGCCAGCAGTTTGTGGACTAGCGGGAGGTACCAAGAGACCCAGTACTTC.

This clonotype was counted between two and nine times. The chain is built from TRBV5-1 and TRBJ1-5, with D possibly TRBD1 on 5 matching bases. The V gene lost 0 bases and the J gene lost 1 base, with 8 bases spanning the gap. Germline CDR1 SGHRS, CDR2 YFSETQ. The CDR3 sequence is 15 residues long. The CDR3 here is CASSLGQGSNQPQHF. In DNA form, the CDR3 reads TGCGCCAGCAGCTTGGGGCAGGGAAGCAATCAGCCCCAGCATTTT.

This clonotype was seen many times. CDR3 bases: TGCAGCGTTGGCCAGGCTCAAGAGACCCAGTACTTC. The encoded protein is CSVGQAQETQYF. The chain employs TRBV29-1 and TRBJ2-5; no clear D. V lost 4 bases to trimming and J lost 2 bases, with 8 bases between them. CDR3 length: 12 amino acids. From germline, CDR1 is SQVTM and CDR2 ANQGSEA.